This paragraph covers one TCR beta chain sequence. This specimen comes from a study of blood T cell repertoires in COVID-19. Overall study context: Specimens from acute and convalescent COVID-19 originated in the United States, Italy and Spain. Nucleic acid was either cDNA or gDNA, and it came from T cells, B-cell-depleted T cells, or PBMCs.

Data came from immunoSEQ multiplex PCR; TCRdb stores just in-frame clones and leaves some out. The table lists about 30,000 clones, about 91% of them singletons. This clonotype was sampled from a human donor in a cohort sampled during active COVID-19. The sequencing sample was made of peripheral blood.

CDR3 sequence: CASGHRVSYNEQFF. Written as DNA, the CDR3 is TGTGCCAGCGGACACAGGGTCTCCTACAATGAGCAGTTCTTC. The V and J genes are TRBV7-9 and TRBJ2-1; TRBD1 might be the D (6 bases). Trimming removed 8 bases from V and 0 bases from J, with 11 bases in between. CDR3 length: 14 amino acids. From germline, CDR1 is SEHNR and CDR2 FQNEAQ (reference sequence). The whole variable domain, filled in from reference TRBV7-9 and TRBJ2-1, reads DTGVSQNPRHKITKRGQNVTFRCDPISEHNRLYWYRQTLGQGPEFLTYFQNEAQLEKSRLLSDRFSAERPKGSFSTLEIQRTEQGDSAMYLCASGHRVSYNEQFFGPGTRLTVL.